This TCR beta chain was retrieved from a study of blood T cell repertoires in COVID-19. Study-wide background: PBMCs, B-cell-depleted T cells, or T cells were the source of the cDNA or gDNA that made up the material.

The repertoire was sequenced with immunoSEQ multiplex PCR; TCRdb's copy has only in-frame clones and lacks some. The repertoire holds 100,000 to 150,000 clones, 70% to 90% seen once, with approximately 3.6% in the top ten. This clone has only a few counts. The junction departs from the called germline gene at one end, perhaps through a read error. The sequenced sample was peripheral blood. This TCR was sampled from a woman in her sixties with acute or convalescent COVID-19.

CDR3 sequence reads: CASSEGGQGGTEAFF. DNA for the CDR3: TGTGCCAGCAGCGAAGGGGGACAGGGTGGCACTGAAGCTTTCTTT. The chain combines TRBV6-1 with TRBJ1-1, with TRBD1 matching 9 bases. Looked up from germline, CDR1 is MNHNS and CDR2 is SASEGT. This CDR3 region has 15 residues.